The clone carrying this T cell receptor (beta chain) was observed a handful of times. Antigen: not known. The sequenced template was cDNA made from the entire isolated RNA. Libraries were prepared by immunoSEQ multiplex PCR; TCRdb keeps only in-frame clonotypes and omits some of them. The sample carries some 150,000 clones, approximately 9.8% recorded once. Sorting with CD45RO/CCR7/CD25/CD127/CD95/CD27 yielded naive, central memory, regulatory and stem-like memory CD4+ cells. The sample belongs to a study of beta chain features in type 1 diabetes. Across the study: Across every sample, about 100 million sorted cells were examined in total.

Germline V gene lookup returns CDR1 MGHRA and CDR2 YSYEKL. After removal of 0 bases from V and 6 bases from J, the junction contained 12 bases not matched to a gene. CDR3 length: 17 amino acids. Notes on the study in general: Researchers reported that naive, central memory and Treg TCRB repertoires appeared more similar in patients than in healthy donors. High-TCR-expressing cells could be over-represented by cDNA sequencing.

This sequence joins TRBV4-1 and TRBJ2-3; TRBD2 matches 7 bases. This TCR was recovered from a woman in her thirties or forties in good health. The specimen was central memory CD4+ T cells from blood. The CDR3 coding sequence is TGCGCCAGCAGCCAAGATCCCCAAGCGGGGCCGGGGGATACGCAGTATTTT. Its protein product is CASSQDPQAGPGDTQYF.